This TCR beta chain was identified during a study of cytomegalovirus exposure and HLA in healthy donors. Overall study findings and caveats: Because they were indistinguishable, some V segments, including TRBV6-2 and TRBV6-3, were excluded. Most subjects had HLA-A and HLA-B alleles reportedly predicted accurately by TCR beta sequences.

The length of the CDR3 is 14 residues. Use of 60 Vbeta and 13 Jbeta primers characterized the PCR. Assay used: immunoSEQ multiplex PCR; TCRdb lists only in-frame clones, some missing. The sample has under 150,000 clones, 74% seen once. A note on this clone: Antigen: not known.

This chain uses TRBV1 with TRBJ2-7; the DNA was not compared with TRBD1, the D call given in the table. TRBV1 is a pseudogene segment. Sequencing was done on a sample of PBMCs. This receptor was identified in a woman in her forties in good health and CMV-seropositive. The CDR3: CTSSQVQGSYEQYF. CDR3 nucleotide sequence: TGCACCAGCAGCCAGGTCCAGGGGTCCTACGAGCAGTACTTC.